This T cell receptor (beta chain) is from a study of T-cell memory formation after mild COVID-19. Study conclusions and caveats: Clones that shrank (day 15 to 85) were balanced CD4/CD8, whereas later expanders leaned CD4+.

5'RACE primed from the constant segment yielded TCR alpha and TCR beta cDNA libraries bearing sample barcodes and UMIs. TCRdb called the 5' RACE reads again in MiXCR, with one record for every CDR3 protein. The sample gives over 350,000 distinct CDR3 sequences, about 16% of which show up once; under 25% is in the top ten. Ten or more counts support this clonotype. The antigen remains undetermined. The V end lost 6 bases, the J end lost 4 bases, and 12 bases lay between the germline ends. Germline lookup yields CDR1 LGHNA and CDR2 YSLEER. The CDR3 covers 14 residues. The chain combines TRBV4-3 with TRBJ2-2; D possibly corresponds to TRBD1 (5 bases). The TCR was taken from a man younger than 30 who had mild COVID-19 (a few samples of this study predate the infection). Cell type and time point are not known. Source material: PBMCs or a T cell subset sorted from them (not recorded which). The CDR3 loop reads CASSFRVGTGELFF. CDR3 sequence (DNA): TGCGCCAGCAGTTTCAGGGTCGGCACCGGGGAGCTGTTTTTT.